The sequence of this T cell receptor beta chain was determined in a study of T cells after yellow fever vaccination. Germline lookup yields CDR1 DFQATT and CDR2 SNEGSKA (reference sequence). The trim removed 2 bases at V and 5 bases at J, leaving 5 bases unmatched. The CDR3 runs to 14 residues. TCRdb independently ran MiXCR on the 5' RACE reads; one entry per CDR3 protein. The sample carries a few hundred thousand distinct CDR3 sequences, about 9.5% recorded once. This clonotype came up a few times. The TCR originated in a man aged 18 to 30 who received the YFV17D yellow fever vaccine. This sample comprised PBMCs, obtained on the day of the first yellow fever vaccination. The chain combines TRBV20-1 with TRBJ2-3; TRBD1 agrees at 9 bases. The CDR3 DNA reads TGCAGTGCTAGAAAGACAGGGGGTGGAGATACGCAGTATTTT. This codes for CSARKTGGGDTQYF.